The clone carrying this T cell receptor (beta chain) was observed a handful of times. Germline V gives CDR1 LGHNA, CDR2 YSLEER. The CDR3 is 14 residues long. V was pared by 1 base and J by 3 bases, with 0 bases of the junction left unmatched. These data belong to a study of patients and donors after allogeneic stem cell transplantation. TCRdb independently ran MiXCR on the RT-PCR reads; one entry per CDR3 protein. The repertoire holds 90,000 to 120,000 distinct CDR3 sequences, with less than 45% as singletons. The sequence was obtained from a human donor who was either an allogeneic HSCT recipient or a stem cell or donor lymphocyte infusion donor (not recorded which). It is not recorded whose cells these are; they may come from a transplant donor. The V gene is TRBV4-3, the J gene TRBJ2-7; 10 nucleotides align to TRBD2. Sample: blood, either unsorted or a sorted T cell fraction (not recorded which). CDR3 sequence: CASSQGTSGYEQYF. In DNA, the CDR3 is TGCGCCAGCAGCCAAGGGACTAGCGGCTACGAGCAGTACTTC.